This paragraph reports one T cell receptor (beta chain). CDR1 is LGHDT and CDR2 is YNNKEL in the germline V gene (reference sequence). The CDR3 is made up of 14 amino acids. Trimming stripped 0 bases from V and 7 bases from J, with 12 bases between. This sample was included in a study of blood T cell repertoires in COVID-19. The wider study: Sources were T cells, B-cell-depleted T cells, or PBMCs; the material itself was cDNA or gDNA.

Generated by immunoSEQ multiplex PCR, the TCRdb table keeps only in-frame clones and is missing some. The sample holds some 390,000 clones; around 87% are singletons and the top ten take about 2.3%. This sequence originates from a woman in her sixties or seventies with COVID-19, enrolled during active disease. The chain combines TRBV3-1 (or the pseudogene TRBV3-2) with TRBJ1-2; TRBD1 might be the D (6 bases). Sequenced: peripheral blood. CDR3 sequence (DNA): TGTGCCAGCAGCCAAGATGTACAGGGACCTGGCTACACCTTC. Amino acids: CASSQDVQGPGYTF.